The 2 T cell receptor beta chains below come from one sample, sequenced in a study of a mutant IDH1 vaccine in newly diagnosed glioma. Their recognized antigens are unknown. The sample's time point: week 11, during vaccination. Vaccination comprised doses that each held 300 ug of mutant IDH1 20-mer peptide, plus topical imiquimod. Some clones are missing from TCRdb's copy, which holds only in-frame ones; the method was immunoSEQ multiplex PCR. The table has about 110,000 clones, under 90% seen once. Sample: PBMCs, taken from a glioma patient whose treatment included an IDH1 peptide vaccine. The receptors originated from a woman in her 50s with glioma.

This chain links TRBV4-2 with TRBJ2-7; weak D call: TRBD1 (6 bases). The ends were cut back, 0 bases at V and 2 bases at J, with 8 bases in the middle. Per germline, CDR1 LGHNA and CDR2 YNFKEQ. The CDR3 consists of 14 residues. Written as DNA, the CDR3 is TGTGCCAGCAGCCAAGAAGGGGGTGCCTACGAGCAGTACTTC. It encodes CASSQEGGAYEQYF.

The chain recombines TRBV4-1 with TRBJ2-2; TRBD2 matches at 8 bases. The CDR3 spans 16 residues. Germline assignment: CDR1 MGHRA and CDR2 YSYEKL. V shed 0 bases, J shed 2 bases, and the junction held 2 bases outside the gene matches. Here the CDR3 reads CASSQDRGGNTGELFF. In nucleotides, the CDR3 is TGCGCCAGCAGCCAAGATCGGGGGGGTAACACCGGGGAGCTGTTTTTT.